This T cell receptor beta chain came from a study of blood T cells in healthy people across ages. PCR was performed a second time for roughly 6 to 12 cycles using a sample-barcoded 5' primer and a J-beta primer mix. In TCRdb, the 5' RACE reads were re-called with MiXCR into one record per CDR3 protein. Found here are 1.5 million to 1.8 million distinct CDR3 sequences, 40% to 45% of them singletons; the top ten hold around 4%. Study conclusions and caveats: Measured against age, TCR beta diversity per million T cells decreased in a roughly linear manner.

With regard to this clonotype: Antigen: not known.

The receptor comes from a woman aged 18-35 years in good health. What was sequenced was blood.

In DNA, the CDR3 is TGCGCCAGCAGCTCTCTAGCGGGGGTTAACACAGATACGCAGTATTTT. This codes for CASSSLAGVNTDTQYF. The chain combines TRBV5-1 with TRBJ2-3; 10 bases are shared with TRBD2. CDR3 length: 16 residues. CDR1 SGHRS and CDR2 YFSETQ come from the germline V gene. Trimming took 3 bases from V and 2 from J; bases not matched to a gene: 6.